The 6 T cell receptor beta chains below all came from one sample that was sequenced in a study of T cells after yellow fever vaccination. TCRdb analysed the 5' RACE reads with MiXCR anew, one entry per CDR3 protein. The sample records about 75,000 distinct CDR3 sequences, roughly 7% being singletons. The starting material was CD8+ T cells sorted from PBMCs, obtained more than 8 days after the first yellow fever vaccination. The receptors were sampled from a young man who received the YFV17D yellow fever vaccine.

This clonotype has a count of ten or more. The V and J genes are TRBV20-1 and TRBJ1-1, with 9 bases fitting TRBD1. The CDR3 is 15 residues long. CDR1 is DFQATT and CDR2 is SNEGSKA in the germline V gene (reference sequence). Germline trimming cut 7 bases from V and 3 bases from J; bases unmatched to any gene: 12. DNA of the CDR3: TGCAGTGTTCCGGGACAGGGTTCATCGTACACTGAAGCTTTCTTT. This translates into CSVPGQGSSYTEAFF.

Points on this clonotype: A much larger clone sits a single nucleotide away, making a read error possible. The V gene is TRBV7-9, the J gene TRBJ2-5; no firm D call. This CDR3 has 13 residues. Deletions cut 1 base from V and 1 base from J, with 4 bases between. Germline V gene sequence: CDR1 SEHNR, CDR2 FQNEAQ (reference sequence). DNA of the CDR3: TGTGCCAGCAGCTTAGAGGGCCAAGAGACCCAGTACTTC. It encodes CASSLEGQETQYF.

The chain combines TRBV19 with TRBJ1-2; no definite D call. The CDR3 spans 15 residues. The germline V and J ends were trimmed by 3 bases and 7 bases, with 18 bases remaining between them. The germline V gene encodes CDR1 LNHDA and CDR2 SQIVND (reference sequence). Here the CDR3 reads CASSITTKFSVGYTF. CDR3 coding DNA: TGTGCCAGTAGTATCACGACAAAGTTCAGTGTTGGCTACACCTTC.

The sample holds many counts of this clonotype. The chain employs TRBV6-5 and TRBJ2-1; TRBD2 is a possible D gene (6 bases). V was pared by 2 bases and J by 3 bases, with 11 bases between. Germline CDR1 and CDR2: MNHEY and SVGAGI. The CDR3 sequence is 15 residues long. Written as DNA, the CDR3 is TGTGCCAGCAGTTACAGGCGGGACCTCTACAATGAGCAGTTCTTC. This encodes CASSYRRDLYNEQFF.

The V gene is TRBV5-5, the J gene TRBJ2-3; possibly TRBD1 or TRBD2 for D (5 bases each). CDR1 and CDR2 from the germline V gene are SGHKS and YYEKEE (reference sequence). V was shortened by 4 bases and J by 0 bases, with 15 bases between the two germline ends. The CDR3 runs 16 residues. CDR3: CASSPLGTASTDTQYF. In nucleotides, the CDR3 is TGTGCCAGCAGCCCGCTCGGGACGGCTAGCACAGATACGCAGTATTTT.

This clonotype has a count of ten or more. The chain joins TRBV7-3 to TRBJ2-3; D ambiguous. V gave up 2 bases and J gave up 5 bases, with 14 bases separating them. CDR1 is SGHTA and CDR2 is FQGTGA in the germline V gene. This CDR3 has 15 amino acids. The CDR3 protein is CASSLFSSGGDTQYF. Here the CDR3 DNA reads TGTGCCAGCAGCTTATTTTCGTCGGGCGGAGATACGCAGTATTTT.